This T cell receptor (beta chain) was sequenced in a study of T cell responses to AZD1222 COVID-19 vaccine. In the study overall: The study pooled second doses at about 4 or about 12 weeks. Study-wide results and caveats: Donors skewed white British and female; clonal diversity was possibly underestimated. Distributed over spike, vaccine-associated CD4 TCRs predominated at 160-218 and 743-854. Sampling that yielded the repertoires occurred only after the peak T cell response.

Comment on this clone: What it recognizes is unknown.

V gave up 3 bases and J gave up 4 bases; unmatched junction bases: 5. The CDR3 is 14 residues long. Germline loops: CDR1 SGDLS, CDR2 YYNGEE. The method was immunoSEQ multiplex PCR; TCRdb's version includes in-frame clones alone and lacks a portion of them. The top ten clones hold approximately 2.2% of a sample with around 120,000 clones, about 95% of them seen once. This TCR was recovered from an adult in good health. The sample was peripheral blood, taken on day 0 of AZD1222 vaccination. V and J are TRBV9 and TRBJ1-1, with 8 bases lining up with TRBD1. The CDR3 DNA follows: TGTGCCAGCAGCGGTCAGGGGGCGGGCACTGAAGCTTTCTTT. This gives the protein CASSGQGAGTEAFF.